The clone carrying this T cell receptor beta chain has a count of ten or more. Its target is unknown. This entry comes from a study of T cells after yellow fever vaccination. CDR1 is LGHDT, CDR2 YNNKEL, per germline (reference sequence). With V trimmed by 4 bases and J by 0 bases, 5 bases remained unmatched. This CDR3 has 15 amino acids. TCRdb used MiXCR to reprocess the 5' RACE reads, holding one entry per CDR3 protein. The profile shows some 320,000 distinct CDR3 sequences, approximately 4.5% of them singletons. Study observations and caveats: Weaker overall was a secondary response that nonetheless peaked faster, on day 5 versus 15. Contamination of FACS-sorted repertoires by abundant clonotypes from the bulk population could occur.

The clonotype originates from a man between 18 and 29 years old who received the YFV17D yellow fever vaccine. The sample here was PBMCs, taken 15 days after the yellow fever booster vaccination. The chain links TRBV3-1 to TRBJ2-7; TRBD2 agrees at 8 bases. The DNA for the CDR3 is TGTGCCAGCAGCCTTGGACTAGCCACCTCCTACGAGCAGTACTTC. This sequence encodes CASSLGLATSYEQYF.